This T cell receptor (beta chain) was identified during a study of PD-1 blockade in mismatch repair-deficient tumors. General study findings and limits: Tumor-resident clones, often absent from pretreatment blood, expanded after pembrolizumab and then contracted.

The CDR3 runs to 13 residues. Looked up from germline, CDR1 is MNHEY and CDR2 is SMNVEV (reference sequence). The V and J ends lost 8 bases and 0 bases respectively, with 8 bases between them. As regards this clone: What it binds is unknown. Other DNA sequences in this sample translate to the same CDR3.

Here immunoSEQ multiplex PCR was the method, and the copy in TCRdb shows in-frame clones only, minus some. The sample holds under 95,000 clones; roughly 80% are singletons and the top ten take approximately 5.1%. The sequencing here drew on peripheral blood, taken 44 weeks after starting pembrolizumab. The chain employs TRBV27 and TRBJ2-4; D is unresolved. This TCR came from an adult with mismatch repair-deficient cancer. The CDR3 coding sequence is TGTGCCAGCCAGTCCCTAGCCAAAAACATTCAGTACTTC. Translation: CASQSLAKNIQYF.